The text below deals with one TCR beta chain. Its antigen is currently unknown. The read terminates 3 residues before the CDR3 end, so the remaining end is supplied by the germline J gene. This sample was taken from a study of T cell clonality in common variable immunodeficiency. Study-wide results and limits: Compared with healthy controls, CVID subjects showed increased TCRbeta clonality, mostly in about a third. In common variable immunodeficiency, TCR beta chains reportedly carried fewer deletions and N-nucleotide insertions. Authors noted CVID clonality's cause needs subpopulation repertoire sequencing.

Sequenced by immunoSEQ multiplex PCR; TCRdb stores in-frame clones only, minus some. The sample shows 15,000 to 20,000 clones, none of them appearing just once. Aged roughly 8 to 65 years, CVID subjects averaged about 39 years old. Replacement immunoglobulin had been given to every CVID subject for at least one year. This CDR3 spans 15 amino acids. From germline, CDR1 is SGHTA and CDR2 FQGNSA. Deletions cut 4 bases from V and 3 bases from J, with 14 bases between. This receptor was taken from a human donor with common variable immunodeficiency. Sequenced material: peripheral blood mononuclear cells. This chain uses TRBV7-2 with TRBJ2-3, with D possibly TRBD2 on 5 matching bases. The CDR3 is CASSSSEGGTDTQYF. The sequenced CDR3 bases are TGTGCCAGCAGCTCCAGCGAGGGCGGGACAGATACG.